These 3 T cell receptor beta chains share one sample of origin, sequenced in a study of TIL therapy for anti-PD-1-resistant metastatic lung cancer. Documented time point: pre-treatment sample, taken before nivolumab and TIL therapy. Tumor tissue came from excised metastases, mostly pleural nodules or supraclavicular lymph nodes. Sequencing used immunoSEQ v3. This table comes from immunoSEQ multiplex PCR, and its TCRdb copy is limited to in-frame clones, with some not included. The repertoire consists of 25,000 to 30,000 clones, with 63% occurring once and the leading ten covering approximately 16%. Sequencing was performed on tumor tissue, taken at baseline. The origin of the receptors is a woman aged 25-80 years with non-small cell lung cancer.

The chain couples TRBV27 to TRBJ2-2; 11 bases fit TRBD2. The V gene's germline CDR1 is MNHEY and CDR2 SMNVEV (reference sequence). V lost 6 bases to trimming and J lost 4 bases; unmatched junction nucleotides: 19. The CDR3 spans 20 residues. The DNA of the CDR3 is TGTGCCAGCAGCCCGAGGGCACTAGCGGGAGTCGGGTCTAGCACCGGGGAGCTGTTTTTT. It specifies CASSPRALAGVGSSTGELFF.

There are a few counts of this clone. This rearrangement joins TRBV10-3 to TRBJ1-6; D might be TRBD1 (5 bases). The germline CDR1 and CDR2 sequences are ENHRY and SYGVKD. The CDR3 contains 15 residues. V shed 0 bases and J shed 7 bases, with 10 bases lying between them. CDR3 bases: TGTGCCATCAGTGAGTCGGGGGTGGAGAATTCACCCCTCCACTTT. Translated, it gives CAISESGVENSPLHF.

V and J are TRBV29-1 and TRBJ1-2; 7 nucleotides match TRBD1. Germline V gene lookup returns CDR1 SQVTM and CDR2 ANQGSEA. Trimming at V came to 2 bases and at J to 7 bases, leaving 10 bases not matched to a gene. There are 14 residues in the CDR3. For the CDR3, the DNA is TGCAGCGTTGAAAAGGGGGCTAGGCATTTTGGCTACACCTTC. Its translation: CSVEKGARHFGYTF.